Below, one T cell receptor (beta chain) is given with its context. Its specificity is unknown. This entry is derived from a study of cytomegalovirus exposure and HLA in healthy donors. CDR3 length: 13 residues. V dropped 8 bases and J dropped 4 bases, with 12 bases sitting between them. CDR1 SNHLY and CDR2 FYNNEI come from the germline V gene. Study results and limitations: According to a later analysis, TCR clusters from the first cohort tended to co-occur in the 100 to 150 validation repertoires.

Profiled with immunoSEQ multiplex PCR; TCRdb holds only in-frame clones, not every one. The sample yields 150,000 to 200,000 clones, roughly 83% seen once. The J gene is TRBJ1-5, the V gene TRBV2, with D possibly TRBD1 on 5 matching bases. The specimen sequenced was PBMCs. This clonotype was sampled from a woman in her late teens or twenties in good health and CMV-seronegative. The CDR3 DNA follows: TGTGCCAGCTCCAGGGACTTGAATCAGCCCCAGCATTTT. This codes for CASSRDLNQPQHF.